Each of the 27 T cell receptor beta chains below was sequenced from the same sample in a study of cytomegalovirus exposure and HLA in healthy donors. It was with 60 Vbeta and 13 Jbeta primers that the PCR ran. The method was immunoSEQ multiplex PCR; TCRdb's version includes in-frame clones alone and lacks a portion of them. The table lists about 160,000 clones, about 73% of them singletons. Input material: PBMCs. The receptors shown here come from a woman aged 40-49 years in good health and CMV-seronegative.

This clone was observed a handful of times. V and J are TRBV10-2 and TRBJ1-1, with TRBD1 matching 11 bases. CDR3 length: 16 residues. The trim removed 6 bases at V and 6 bases at J, leaving 12 bases unmatched. CDR1 is WSHSY, CDR2 SAAADI, per germline. CDR3 loop: CASRSGTGGKRAEAFF. For the CDR3, the DNA is TGCGCCAGCAGATCTGGGACAGGGGGGAAAAGGGCTGAAGCTTTCTTT.

The gene calls are TRBV28 and TRBJ2-3; the match to TRBD2 covers 8 bases. In germline, CDR1 is MDHEN, CDR2 SYDVKM. The CDR3 extends over 16 amino acids. V lost 5 bases and J lost 2; bases outside the gene matches: 9. The CDR3 DNA is TGTGCCAGCAGTCTTCAAGGTAGCGGGAACACAGATACGCAGTATTTT. This gives the protein CASSLQGSGNTDTQYF.

The chain couples TRBV6-1 to TRBJ2-5, with D perhaps TRBD1 (5 bases). Germline assignment: CDR1 MNHNS and CDR2 SASEGT. The V and J ends lost 8 bases and 5 bases respectively, with 18 bases between them. The CDR3 contains 14 residues. CDR3 coding DNA: TGTGCCAGCGGGTGGGGCCAGCTTGACGAGACCCAGTACTTC. This gives the protein CASGWGQLDETQYF.

This clone occurred a few times. V and J are TRBV4-1 and TRBJ1-1; TRBD1 aligns across 7 bases. The CDR3 extends over 16 amino acids. The trim removed 1 base at V and 3 bases at J, leaving 8 bases unmatched. Germline V CDR1 and CDR2: MGHRA, YSYEKL. The CDR3 loop reads CASSQATGVGYTEAFF. CDR3 nucleotide sequence: TGCGCCAGCAGCCAAGCTACAGGGGTGGGGTACACTGAAGCTTTCTTT.

V usage is TRBV19 and J usage is TRBJ2-1; 16 nucleotides line up with TRBD2. CDR3 size: 17 residues. After removal of 6 bases from V and 4 bases from J, the junction contained 6 bases not matched to a gene. Germline CDR1 is LNHDA and CDR2 is SQIVND (reference sequence). CDR3 loop: CASSPGLAGGTYNEQFF. The CDR3 nucleotides are TGTGCCAGTAGCCCGGGACTAGCGGGGGGGACTTACAATGAGCAGTTCTTC.

The V call is TRBV28, the J call TRBJ2-1; TRBD2 aligns across 9 bases. Germline loops: CDR1 MDHEN, CDR2 SYDVKM. The CDR3 contains 15 residues. V shed 3 bases, J shed 6 bases, and the junction held 6 bases outside the gene matches. The CDR3 nucleotides are TGTGCCAGCAGTTTTGGCCTAGCGGGGCTCAATGAGCAGTTCTTC. Its translation is CASSFGLAGLNEQFF.

There are a few counts of this clone. J is TRBJ1-2 and V is TRBV7-9, with TRBD1 matching over 7 bases. Per the germline V gene, CDR1 is SEHNR and CDR2 is FQNEAQ (reference sequence). The CDR3 extends over 13 amino acids. J lost 8 bases, V lost 5 bases, and 8 bases had no gene match. DNA of the CDR3: TGTGCCAGCAGCCTCACAGGGGTAGAAGGCTACACCTTC. Translation gives CASSLTGVEGYTF.

This clone was counted once. This chain joins TRBV6-1 and TRBJ2-5, with 8 bases matching TRBD2. Germline CDR1 MNHNS, CDR2 SASEGT. The ends lost 0 bases at V and 2 bases at J; junction bases unmatched: 8. The CDR3 loop spans 17 amino acids. CDR3 amino acids: CASSEALVAGIQETQYF. The CDR3 nucleotides read TGTGCCAGCAGTGAAGCGTTGGTAGCGGGGATTCAAGAGACCCAGTACTTC.

This clone was found a few times. V and J are TRBV18 and TRBJ2-1; D gene ambiguous. The CDR3 consists of 12 residues. Germline V CDR1 and CDR2: KGHSH, LQKENI. V lost 1 base to trimming and J lost 8 bases, with 6 bases between them. The CDR3 sequence: CASSPQRDEQFF. The CDR3 DNA is TGTGCCAGCTCACCACAGAGAGATGAGCAGTTCTTC.

The CDR3 here is CASSQTGLAYEQYF. The CDR3 bases are TGTGCCAGCAGCCAAACGGGACTAGCCTACGAGCAGTACTTC. The chain combines TRBV4-2 with TRBJ2-7, with 8 bases identical to TRBD2. Germline values: CDR1 LGHNA, CDR2 YNFKEQ. The CDR3 spans 14 residues. The V segment lost 2 bases and the J segment 2 bases; nucleotides outside the gene matches: 2.

This sequence joins TRBV4-1 and TRBJ1-1; the D gene is possibly TRBD1 (5 bases). The V gene lost 4 bases and the J gene lost 1 base, with 16 bases spanning the gap. CDR1 is MGHRA and CDR2 is YSYEKL in the germline V gene. The CDR3 length is 16 residues. DNA of the CDR3: TGCGCCAGCAGCCCCTCTTGGGGCGAAACGAACACTGAAGCTTTCTTT. Protein: CASSPSWGETNTEAFF.

This clone was observed a single time. This chain connects TRBV19 to TRBJ2-1; 10 bases fit TRBD1. This CDR3 spans 14 amino acids. Germline V lookup: CDR1 LNHDA, CDR2 SQIVND (reference sequence). The J segment lost 9 bases and the V segment lost 8 bases, leaving 10 bases of the junction unmatched. The CDR3 is CASGGTGDVSEQFF. The CDR3 DNA reads TGTGCCAGTGGGGGGACAGGGGACGTGAGTGAGCAGTTCTTC.

The chain combines TRBV2 with TRBJ1-2; weak D call: TRBD1 (5 bases). CDR1 SNHLY and CDR2 FYNNEI come from the germline V gene. This CDR3 has 13 amino acids. Trimming left V 5 bases short and J 2 bases short, with 9 bases between. Written as DNA, the CDR3 is TGTGCCAGCAGTCTTCAGGGAAACTATGGCTACACCTTC. It encodes CASSLQGNYGYTF.

The chain is built from TRBV19 and TRBJ1-5; D is undetermined. The CDR3 has 15 amino acids. Germline V gene lookup returns CDR1 LNHDA and CDR2 SQIVND (reference sequence). The V gene lost 3 bases and the J gene lost 0 bases, with 9 bases spanning the gap. In nucleotides, the CDR3 is TGTGCCAGTAGTATCCTACAGCCTAGCAATCAGCCCCAGCATTTT. It codes for CASSILQPSNQPQHF. Full variable domain (outside the CDR3, taken from reference TRBV19 and TRBJ1-5): DGGITQSPKYLFRKEGQNVTLSCEQNLNHDAMYWYRQDPGQGLRLIYYSQIVNDFQKGDIAEGYSVSREKKESFPLTVTSAQKNPTAFYLCASSILQPSNQPQHFGDGTRLSIL.

The chain is built from TRBV15 and TRBJ1-2, with D possibly being TRBD1 (6 bases). V was trimmed by 5 bases and J by 0 bases, leaving 13 bases between them. Germline V gene data show CDR1 as LNHNV and CDR2 as YYDKDF (reference sequence). This CDR3 contains 15 residues. CDR3 sequence (DNA): TGTGCCACCAGCTGGAGACGGACAGCTAACTATGGCTACACCTTC. Amino acid sequence: CATSWRRTANYGYTF. Drawing the rest from reference TRBV15 and TRBJ1-2, the complete variable domain is DAMVIQNPRYQVTQFGKPVTLSCSQTLNHNVMYWYQQKSSQAPKLLFHYYDKDFNNEADTPDNFQSRRPNTSFCFLDIRSPGLGDTAMYLCATSWRRTANYGYTFGSGTRLTVV.

The rearrangement links TRBV6-1 to TRBJ2-7; the match to TRBD1 covers 10 bases. Trimming cost V 6 bases and J 2 bases; bases outside gene matches: 4. CDR1 and CDR2 (germline): MNHNS, SASEGT. The CDR3 is 14 amino acids. The CDR3: CASRGQGPPYEQYF. CDR3 DNA: TGTGCCAGCAGGGGACAGGGGCCCCCCTACGAGCAGTACTTC.

V gene TRBV28 combines with J gene TRBJ1-4, with a weak D call TRBD1 (6 bases). The CDR3 is 14 residues long. Germline V gives CDR1 MDHEN, CDR2 SYDVKM. Trimming left V 5 bases short and J 7 bases short, with 14 bases between. CDR3 sequence: CASSDRLSVEKLFF. The CDR3 nucleotides read TGTGCCAGCAGTGACAGGTTGTCGGTTGAAAAACTGTTTTTT.

The chain combines TRBV11-2 with TRBJ1-2, with TRBD1 matching over 7 bases. CDR1 and CDR2 (germline): SGHAT, FQNNGV. Trimming at V came to 1 base and at J to 2 bases, leaving 10 bases not matched to a gene. This CDR3 contains 17 residues. In nucleotides, the CDR3 is TGTGCCAGCAGCTTAGGACCGGGACAGAGGGGAAACTATGGCTACACCTTC. Amino acid sequence: CASSLGPGQRGNYGYTF.

The chain links TRBV29-1 to TRBJ2-2; 11 bases agree with TRBD1. The CDR3 totals 14 residues. Trimming cost V 7 bases and J 6 bases; bases outside gene matches: 7. Germline V gene data show CDR1 as SQVTM and CDR2 as ANQGSEA. CDR3 loop: CSARTGGMSGELFF. The DNA for the CDR3 is TGCAGCGCCAGGACAGGGGGCATGTCCGGGGAGCTGTTTTTT.

The CDR3 bases are TGCGCCAGCAGCTCACAGGGTCAAGAGACCCAGTACTTC. Protein sequence: CASSSQGQETQYF. The chain employs TRBV5-1 and TRBJ2-5, with D possibly TRBD1 on 6 matching bases. Germline V lookup: CDR1 SGHRS, CDR2 YFSETQ. V gave up 3 bases and J gave up 2 bases, with 8 bases separating them. The CDR3 contains 13 residues.

This chain links TRBV27 with TRBJ2-1; D might be TRBD1 (6 bases). The V and J ends lost 5 bases and 2 bases respectively, with 16 bases between them. Germline V gene lookup returns CDR1 MNHEY and CDR2 SMNVEV (reference sequence). The CDR3 is made up of 16 amino acids. CDR3 amino acids: CASSRGQSDPYNEQFF. The CDR3 coding sequence is TGTGCCAGCAGTCGCGGACAGAGCGACCCCTACAATGAGCAGTTCTTC.

This clone appeared a single time. CDR3 sequence (DNA): TGTGCCAGCAGCCCCGCCGCAGCGGGGGGCTCCTACGAGCAGTACTTC. This encodes CASSPAAAGGSYEQYF. The J gene is TRBJ2-7, the V gene TRBV4-2; 9 bases match TRBD2. The CDR3 totals 16 residues. Trimming removed 4 bases from V and 0 bases from J; junction bases left unmatched: 7. In germline, CDR1 is LGHNA, CDR2 YNFKEQ.

V is TRBV2 and J is TRBJ1-3, with D possibly being TRBD1 (6 bases). The germline V and J ends were trimmed by 6 bases and 2 bases, with 8 bases remaining between them. This CDR3 is 13 amino acids long. Per germline, CDR1 SNHLY and CDR2 FYNNEI. CDR3 bases: TGTGCCAGCAGGCAGGGGACTGGAAACACCATATATTTT. This codes for CASRQGTGNTIYF.

The chain carries TRBV2 and TRBJ1-1, with D perhaps TRBD1 (5 bases). The CDR3 is 15 residues long. V was shortened by 1 base and J by 3 bases, with 12 bases between the two germline ends. From germline, CDR1 is SNHLY and CDR2 FYNNEI. CDR3 bases: TGTGCCAGCAGTGAAGTTCAGGGAGGGTACACTGAAGCTTTCTTT. Its protein is CASSEVQGGYTEAFF.

The chain carries TRBV5-1 and TRBJ1-4, with 12 positions matching TRBD1. Trimming at V came to 4 bases and at J to 8 bases, leaving 6 bases not matched to a gene. CDR3 length equals 15 residues. Looked up from germline, CDR1 is SGHRS and CDR2 is YFSETQ. CDR3 loop: CASSTGQGAGEKLFF. CDR3 sequence (DNA): TGCGCCAGCAGCACGGGACAGGGGGCGGGAGAAAAACTGTTTTTT.

The chain links TRBV6-5 to TRBJ1-2; 9 bases align to TRBD1. Trimming took 4 bases from V and 2 from J; bases not matched to a gene: 2. This CDR3 is built from 14 residues. CDR1 MNHEY and CDR2 SVGAGI come from the germline V gene. Here the CDR3 reads CASSSGQGNYGYTF. DNA of the CDR3: TGTGCCAGCAGTTCCGGACAGGGGAACTATGGCTACACCTTC.

The chain links TRBV10-3 to TRBJ1-5; D remains unclear. Trimming removed 3 bases at V and 3 bases at J, with 12 bases between. Germline CDR1 is ENHRY and CDR2 is SYGVKD. The CDR3 loop spans 15 amino acids. The CDR3 coding sequence is TGTGCCATCAGTGACACTAATAAGCCCAATCAGCCCCAGCATTTT. Translation: CAISDTNKPNQPQHF.